The 15 T cell receptor beta chains below come from one sample, sequenced in a study of CD8+ T cells in alopecia areata. Sequencing templates came from extracted RNA that was reverse transcribed into cDNA. Data came from immunoSEQ multiplex PCR; TCRdb stores just in-frame clones and leaves some out. This sample has 150,000 to 200,000 clones; around 59% occur once, and the top ten carry 12% to 15%. This sample's treatment: oral pan-JAK inhibitor, 5-10 mg twice daily. The sequencing here drew on CD4+ T cells sorted from blood, taken at week 24, from a patient treated with tofacitinib. The origin of the receptors is a human donor with alopecia areata.

J is TRBJ2-5 and V is TRBV30, with TRBD1 matching 10 bases. Losses at the gene ends were 3 bases for V and 5 bases for J; bases not matched to a gene: 12. CDR3 length: 16 amino acids. In germline, CDR1 is GTSNPN, CDR2 SVGIG (reference sequence). Here the CDR3 reads CAWRRTLDRGPETQYF. The CDR3 bases are TGTGCCTGGAGACGGACCCTCGACAGGGGGCCGGAGACCCAGTACTTC.

V gene TRBV6-6 combines with J gene TRBJ2-7; possibly TRBD1 for D (6 bases). Trimming took 4 bases from V and 3 from J, leaving 10 bases between them. CDR1 MNHNY and CDR2 SVGAGI come from the germline V gene (reference sequence). The CDR3 spans 13 residues. Here the CDR3 reads CASSSGQLYEQYF. CDR3 nucleotides: TGTGCCAGCAGTTCAGGACAGCTCTACGAGCAGTACTTC.

J is TRBJ1-1 and V is TRBV29-1; unclear D gene. The CDR3 is 12 amino acids. Trimming removed 4 bases at V and 0 bases at J, with 6 bases between. CDR1 SQVTM and CDR2 ANQGSEA come from the germline V gene. The chain's CDR3 is CSVAMMNTEAFF. CDR3 in DNA: TGCAGCGTTGCAATGATGAACACTGAAGCTTTCTTT.

This sequence joins TRBV29-1 and TRBJ1-1; no clear D gene. This CDR3 has 14 amino acids. V was pared by 4 bases and J by 4 bases, with 16 bases between. Germline CDR1 is SQVTM and CDR2 is ANQGSEA. As DNA, the CDR3 is TGCAGCGTTGTTGGGCGGGGAATCAGCACTGAAGCTTTCTTT. Protein sequence: CSVVGRGISTEAFF.

To note about this clone: The sample has other DNA sequences that encode this CDR3 too. This chain links TRBV29-1 with TRBJ1-1; 7 bases are a match to TRBD1. There are 13 residues in the CDR3. The V and J ends lost 6 bases and 1 base, in that order; junction bases with no gene match: 5. CDR1 SQVTM and CDR2 ANQGSEA come from the germline V gene. In DNA, the CDR3 is TGCAGCGTGAGGGGACAGAGGAACACTGAAGCTTTCTTT. It specifies CSVRGQRNTEAFF.

V is TRBV29-1 and J is TRBJ2-7; D gene ambiguous. Per germline, CDR1 SQVTM and CDR2 ANQGSEA. Trimming stripped 6 bases from V and 2 bases from J, with 14 bases between. The CDR3 loop spans 13 amino acids. The CDR3 sequence is CSVAASSAYEQYF. The DNA of the CDR3 is TGCAGCGTAGCAGCCTCGTCAGCCTACGAGCAGTACTTC.

The rearrangement links TRBV5-4 to TRBJ1-4; D gene ambiguous. Trimming removed 2 bases from V and 6 bases from J, with 14 bases in between. Germline CDR1 is SGHNT and CDR2 is YYREEE (reference sequence). The CDR3 is 15 amino acids. The CDR3 nucleotides are TGTGCCAGCAGCTTATCATCGGATGGGTATGAAAAACTGTTTTTT. As protein: CASSLSSDGYEKLFF. Combining the CDR3 with reference TRBV5-4 and TRBJ1-4 gives the whole variable domain ETGVTQSPTHLIKTRGQQVTLRCSSQSGHNTVSWYQQALGQGPQFIFQYYREEENGRGNFPPRFSGLQFPNYSSELNVNALELDDSALYLCASSLSSDGYEKLFFGSGTQLSVL.

The chain has TRBV6-5 and TRBJ2-7; 10 bases agree with TRBD1. The CDR3 has 16 residues. CDR1 and CDR2 from the germline V gene are MNHEY and SVGAGI. V shed 2 bases, J shed 6 bases, and the junction held 10 bases outside the gene matches. The CDR3, as DNA: TGTGCCAGCAGTTACCTTGGACAGGGGGTAGGGAGCGAGCAGTACTTC. Translated: CASSYLGQGVGSEQYF.

The chain employs TRBV19 and TRBJ2-3; D may be TRBD2 (6 bases). Trimming pared 5 bases from V and 5 bases from J, leaving 17 bases between. CDR1 and CDR2 from the germline V gene are LNHDA and SQIVND (reference sequence). The CDR3 covers 15 residues. Here the CDR3 reads CASSVLGTGGDTQYF. The CDR3 region has the DNA TGTGCCAGTAGTGTGTTGGGGACCGGGGGAGATACGCAGTATTTT.

The CDR3 loop is CASSFTAGGTDTQYF. As DNA, the CDR3 is TGTGCCAGCAGCTTTACAGCGGGGGGCACAGATACGCAGTATTTT. This sequence joins TRBV5-6 and TRBJ2-3; 8 bases agree with TRBD2. Germline assignment: CDR1 SGHDT and CDR2 YYEEEE. The CDR3 length is 15 residues. The V segment lost 2 bases and the J segment 1 base; nucleotides outside the gene matches: 3.

This clone occurred a few times. The chain links TRBV19 to TRBJ1-5; the D gene is possibly TRBD1 (6 bases). The CDR3 extends over 12 amino acids. Per germline, CDR1 LNHDA and CDR2 SQIVND (reference sequence). V lost 10 bases, J lost 5 bases, and 12 bases lay in between. The CDR3, as DNA: TGTGCCACAAACAGGGAGGATCAGCCCCAGCATTTT. Residues: CATNREDQPQHF.

This clone has only a few counts. This chain links TRBV29-1 with TRBJ1-2; D remains unclear. The CDR3 has 13 amino acids. CDR1 SQVTM and CDR2 ANQGSEA come from the germline V gene. Trimming pared 4 bases from V and 4 bases from J, leaving 13 bases between. The CDR3 is CSVGESGVYGYTF. CDR3 nucleotide sequence: TGCAGCGTTGGGGAATCCGGGGTCTATGGCTACACCTTC.

The V gene is TRBV6-4, the J gene TRBJ1-5; TRBD1 aligns across 10 bases. The length of the CDR3 is 18 residues. The junction had 18 bases not matched to a gene; V was cut back by 6 bases and J by 7 bases. Germline CDR1 is MRHNA and CDR2 is SNTAGT. The CDR3 DNA sequence: TGTGCCAGCAGCGCCGGATGGGACAGGGGCCGATTAGACCAGCCCCAGCATTTT. The encoded protein is CASSAGWDRGRLDQPQHF.

The chain has TRBV7-8 and TRBJ2-5, with 8 nucleotides matching TRBD2. Germline V gene data show CDR1 as SGHVS and CDR2 as FQNEAQ. The V gene end was trimmed by 6 bases and the J gene end by 2 bases; junction bases not matched to a gene: 5. This CDR3 is built from 14 residues. The CDR3 region is CASRGLGQQETQYF. CDR3 nucleotide sequence: TGTGCCAGCAGGGGACTAGGACAGCAAGAGACCCAGTACTTC.

The V gene is TRBV5-4, the J gene TRBJ2-1; either TRBD1 or TRBD2 may supply D (5 bases each). CDR1 SGHNT and CDR2 YYREEE come from the germline V gene (reference sequence). The CDR3 runs 15 residues. Trimming took off 0 bases at V and 4 bases at J, with 11 bases between the two ends. The CDR3 reads CASSLDGAAYNEQFF. CDR3 bases: TGTGCCAGCAGCTTGGACGGGGCAGCTTACAATGAGCAGTTCTTC.